These 11 T cell receptor beta chains were all obtained from the same sample, sequenced in a study of cytomegalovirus exposure and HLA in healthy donors. PCR involved 60 Vbeta and 13 Jbeta primers. TCRdb's table, derived via immunoSEQ multiplex PCR, lists solely in-frame clones and lacks some. Of 55,000 to 85,000 clones detected, around 72% appear once; the ten largest clones hold around 10%. The material sequenced was PBMCs. These receptors were obtained from a woman aged 40 to 49 in good health and CMV-seropositive.

This sequence joins TRBV7-3 and TRBJ1-1; possibly TRBD1 for D (5 bases). V shed 5 bases and J shed 4 bases, with 17 bases lying between them. The CDR3 is 15 residues long. The V gene's germline CDR1 is SGHTA and CDR2 FQGTGA. The CDR3 reads CASSRGAGFTTEAFF. The CDR3 DNA is TGTGCCAGCAGCCGTGGGGCAGGGTTCACCACTGAAGCTTTCTTT.

This clone was picked up a small number of times. This chain links TRBV6-6 with TRBJ2-2, with D uncertain. The V gene lost 6 bases and the J gene lost 0 bases, with 5 bases spanning the gap. The CDR3 has 13 amino acids. Germline lookup yields CDR1 MNHNY and CDR2 SVGAGI (reference sequence). This CDR3 reads CASRLANTGELFF. In nucleotides, the CDR3 is TGTGCCAGCAGGCTAGCGAACACCGGGGAGCTGTTTTTT.

This clone was recorded a few times. This chain joins TRBV6-1 and TRBJ2-6; 9 bases align to TRBD2. V shed 8 bases, J shed 3 bases, and the junction held 5 bases outside the gene matches. The CDR3 consists of 15 residues. In germline, CDR1 is MNHNS, CDR2 SASEGT. CDR3 protein: CASQLAGDGANVLTF. The CDR3 DNA reads as TGTGCCAGCCAGTTAGCGGGGGATGGGGCCAACGTCCTGACTTTC.

This sequence joins TRBV4-2 and TRBJ2-3; a weak D match, TRBD2 (6 bases). Deletions cut 4 bases from V and 1 base from J, with 9 bases between. The CDR3 contains 14 residues. The germline V gene has CDR1 LGHNA and CDR2 YNFKEQ. CDR3 sequence (DNA): TGTGCCAGCAGCCGGCCTAGCGGCACAGATACGCAGTATTTT. Its translation is CASSRPSGTDTQYF.

J is TRBJ2-2 and V is TRBV10-1; the D is unclear. Trimming removed 2 bases from V and 4 bases from J, with 8 bases in between. The CDR3 consists of 14 residues. The germline V gene has CDR1 WNHNN and CDR2 SYGVQD (reference sequence). CDR3 sequence reads: CASSEGSSTGELFF. CDR3 sequence (DNA): TGCGCCAGCAGTGAGGGGTCTAGCACCGGGGAGCTGTTTTTT.

This clone was seen more than once but under ten times. V usage is TRBV11-3 and J usage is TRBJ2-1, with 8 bases matching TRBD2. The CDR3 consists of 13 residues. With 4 bases clipped from V and 8 bases from J, the junction kept 4 bases outside the gene matches. Germline lookup yields CDR1 SGHNT and CDR2 YENEEA. The CDR3 reads CASSSGGRHEQFF. The CDR3 DNA is TGTGCCAGCAGCTCGGGGGGGCGACATGAGCAGTTCTTC.

This clone has only a few counts. The V and J genes are TRBV7-9 and TRBJ2-5; tentatively, D is TRBD2 (6 bases). The tail of the sequence fits TRBJ2-7 better, so the J call may be wrong. CDR1 is SEHNR and CDR2 is FQNEAQ in the germline V gene (reference sequence). The CDR3 has 16 residues. The CDR3 protein is CASSSTGGIASYEQYF. CDR3 DNA sequence: TGTGCCAGCAGCTCCACAGGAGGGATAGCATCCTACGAGCAGTACTTC.

This rearrangement joins TRBV6-6 to TRBJ1-2; 8 bases align to TRBD1. Losses at the gene ends were 5 bases for V and 5 bases for J; bases not matched to a gene: 7. Germline lookup yields CDR1 MNHNY and CDR2 SVGAGI (reference sequence). The CDR3 extends over 14 amino acids. CDR3 in DNA: TGTGCCAGCAGTACCCAGGGGGCTGCGTATGGCTACACCTTC. It encodes CASSTQGAAYGYTF.

This chain uses TRBV5-4 with TRBJ2-7; 12 bases agree with TRBD2. The CDR3 is 16 amino acids. Per the germline V gene, CDR1 is SGHNT and CDR2 is YYREEE (reference sequence). V lost 2 bases, J lost 4 bases, and 7 bases stayed unmatched. CDR3 bases: TGTGCCAGCAGCTTCGGCGGACTAGCGGGGCGGTACGAGCAGTACTTC. This codes for CASSFGGLAGRYEQYF.

J is TRBJ2-3 and V is TRBV7-9; 7 nucleotides align to TRBD2. The CDR3 is made up of 14 amino acids. Germline CDR1 SEHNR, CDR2 FQNEAQ (reference sequence). Unmatched junction bases numbered 4, after V lost 5 bases and J lost 2 bases. As DNA, the CDR3 is TGTGCCAGCAGCATCGGGACTACCACAGATACGCAGTATTTT. Protein: CASSIGTTTDTQYF.

This clone was seen only a few times. The rearrangement links TRBV29-1 to TRBJ1-2; tentatively, D is TRBD1 (6 bases). The germline V gene encodes CDR1 SQVTM and CDR2 ANQGSEA. V shed 1 base and J shed 4 bases, with 13 bases lying between them. This CDR3 has 14 residues. This chain's CDR3 is CSVEAPGHPYGYTF. The CDR3 DNA sequence: TGCAGCGTTGAAGCCCCGGGACACCCCTATGGCTACACCTTC. The whole variable domain, remainder taken from reference TRBV29-1 and TRBJ1-2, is SAVISQKPSRDICQRGTSLTIQCQVDSQVTMMFWYRQQPGQSLTLIATANQGSEATYESGFVIDKFPISRPNLTFSTLTVSNMSPEDSSIYLCSVEAPGHPYGYTFGSGTRLTVV.